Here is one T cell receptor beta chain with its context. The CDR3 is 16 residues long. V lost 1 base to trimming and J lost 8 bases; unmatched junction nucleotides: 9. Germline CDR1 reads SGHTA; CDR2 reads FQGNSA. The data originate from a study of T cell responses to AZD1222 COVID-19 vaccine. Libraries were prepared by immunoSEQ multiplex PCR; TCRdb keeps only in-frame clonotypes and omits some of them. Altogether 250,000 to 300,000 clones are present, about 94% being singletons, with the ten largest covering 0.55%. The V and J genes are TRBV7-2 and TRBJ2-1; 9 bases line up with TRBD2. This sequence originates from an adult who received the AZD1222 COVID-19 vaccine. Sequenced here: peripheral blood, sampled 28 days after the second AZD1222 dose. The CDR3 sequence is CASSLGPLAGSHEQFF. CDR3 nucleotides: TGTGCCAGCAGCTTAGGACCTCTAGCGGGAAGCCATGAGCAGTTCTTC.